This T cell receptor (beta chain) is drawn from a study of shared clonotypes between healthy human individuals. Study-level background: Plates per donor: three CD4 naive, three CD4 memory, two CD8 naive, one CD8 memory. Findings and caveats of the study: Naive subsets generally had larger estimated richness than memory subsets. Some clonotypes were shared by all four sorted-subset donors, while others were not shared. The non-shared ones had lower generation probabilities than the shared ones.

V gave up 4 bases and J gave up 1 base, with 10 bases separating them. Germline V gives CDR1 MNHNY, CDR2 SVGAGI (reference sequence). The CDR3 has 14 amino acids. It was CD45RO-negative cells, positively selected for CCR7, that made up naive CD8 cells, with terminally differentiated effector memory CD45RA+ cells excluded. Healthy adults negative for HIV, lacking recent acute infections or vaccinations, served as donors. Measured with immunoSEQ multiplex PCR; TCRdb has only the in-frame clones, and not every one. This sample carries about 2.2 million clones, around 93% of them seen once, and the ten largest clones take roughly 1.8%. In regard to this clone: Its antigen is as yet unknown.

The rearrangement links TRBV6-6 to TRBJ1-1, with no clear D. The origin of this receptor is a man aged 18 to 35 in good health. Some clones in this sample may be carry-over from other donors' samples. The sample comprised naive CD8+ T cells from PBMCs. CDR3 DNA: TGTGCCAGCAGTTTGGGAGGAGGGAACACTGAAGCTTTCTTT. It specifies CASSLGGGNTEAFF.